These T cell receptor beta chains were read from a single sample in a study of OX40 agonist ivuxolimab in advanced cancers. The data were produced by immunoSEQ multiplex PCR, yet TCRdb's version contains in-frame clones alone and is incomplete. The table has 65,000 to 95,000 clones, around nine tenths seen once. The source was CD4+ or CD8+ T cells sorted from blood, collected in a trial of the OX40 agonist ivuxolimab. The source of these receptors is an adult with an advanced solid tumor such as melanoma, head and neck, liver or kidney cancer. CDR3s include the opening cysteine and the closing phenylalanine or tryptophan. The D gene is left open where the match is weak. Only some rows state a clone size, as once, few, many or a class for expanded clones.

clone size	D gene	V gene	J gene	CDR3 DNA	CDR3 protein
NA	TRBD1	TRBV6-4	TRBJ1-5	TGTGCCAGCAGTGACCCGAGACAGGGGACGAAACTCAATCAGCCCCAGCATTTT	CASSDPRQGTKLNQPQHF
NA	NA	TRBV4-2	TRBJ2-5	TGTGCCAGCAGCCAAGGCGGTGGGGGGGCGCTGGGGGAGACCCAGTACTTC	CASSQGGGGALGETQYF
few	NA	TRBV20-1	TRBJ2-5	TGCAGTGCTCACGGATGGGAGACCCAGTACTTC	CSAHGWETQYF
NA	NA	TRBV4-2	TRBJ1-1	TGTGCCAGCAGCCCGGGCAGCAGCGGGGGAGAGAACACTGAAGCTTTCTTT	CASSPGSSGGENTEAFF
NA	NA	TRBV5-1	TRBJ2-4	TGCGCCAGCAGCCCGCCAGGAGTTAAGGGCATTCAGTACTTC	CASSPPGVKGIQYF
NA	NA	TRBV27	TRBJ2-5	TGTGCCAGCAGTTTATTCGCAGTGGTTAAAGAGACCCAGTACTTC	CASSLFAVVKETQYF
once	TRBD1	TRBV6-1	TRBJ1-2	TGTGCCAGCAGTGACACGACAGGGGTCGGGGATAACTATGGCTACACCTTC	CASSDTTGVGDNYGYTF
NA	NA	TRBV7-2	TRBJ2-7	TGTGCCAGCAGCTTGGAGTACAGTTACTACGAGCAGTACTTC	CASSLEYSYYEQYF
NA	NA	TRBV7-9	TRBJ2-1	TGTGCCAGCAGCCCAATCGGTGGGGGCCCCGTAGAGCAGTTCTTC	CASSPIGGGPVEQFF
NA	NA	TRBV7-9	TRBJ2-1	TGTGCCAGCAGGCCTAGGGGACCCGGGCCATCTGACCCTATCAATGAGCAGTTCTTC	CASRPRGPGPSDPINEQFF
once	NA	TRBV11-2	TRBJ2-7	TGTGCCAGCAGCCTACACTACGAGCAGTACTTC	CASSLHYEQYF
NA	NA	TRBV5-1	TRBJ1-4	TGCGCCAGCAGCTCCCAGGGGAGAAGAGATGAAAAACTGTTTTTT	CASSSQGRRDEKLFF
NA	NA	TRBV9	TRBJ2-7	TGTGCCAGCAGCGTAGACCCGGACGAGCAGTACTTC	CASSVDPDEQYF
NA	NA	TRBV7-2	TRBJ1-5	TGTGCCAGCAGCTCCAACACCGGGGGCGGGCCCCAGCATTTT	CASSSNTGGGPQHF
NA	TRBD1	TRBV15	TRBJ1-2	TGTGCCACCAGCAGGGACAGGAGCCCTAACTATGGCTACACCTTC	CATSRDRSPNYGYTF
NA	NA	TRBV6-4	TRBJ2-2	TGTGCCAGCAGGGCAGCCACCGGGGAGCTGTTTTTT	CASRAATGELFF
NA	NA	TRBV19	TRBJ1-1	TGTGCCAGTAGTCCCCTAAATCAGGGGCGGCATACTGAAGCTTTCTTT	CASSPLNQGRHTEAFF
NA	NA	TRBV2	TRBJ1-2	TGTGCCAGCAGTGGCGACAGCGGCGGCTACACCTTC	CASSGDSGGYTF
NA	NA	TRBV7-2	TRBJ2-1	TGTGCCAGCAGCTTCGCATACAATGAGCAGTTCTTC	CASSFAYNEQFF
NA	TRBD1	TRBV2	TRBJ1-2	TGTGCCAGCAGGCCCGACAGGGGGACACATGGCTACACCTTC	CASRPDRGTHGYTF
NA	NA	TRBV7-9	TRBJ1-6	TGTGCCAGCACCGAAGATTATTCACCCCTCCACTTT	CASTEDYSPLHF
NA	NA	TRBV11-2	TRBJ2-7	TGTGCCAGCAGCTTGGGAAACCCGCCCTACGAGCAGTACTTC	CASSLGNPPYEQYF